The 9 T cell receptor beta chains below come from one sample, sequenced in a study of technical replicates of blood from a handful of donors. The repertoire was sequenced with immunoSEQ multiplex PCR; TCRdb's copy has only in-frame clones and lacks some. The table has approximately 31,000 clones, about 92% seen once. Input material: PBMCs. Source of these receptors: a human donor in good health. Some clones in this sample may be carry-over from other donors' samples.

J is TRBJ2-7 and V is TRBV7-2; 7 bases line up with TRBD1. Germline assignment: CDR1 SGHTA and CDR2 FQGNSA. The CDR3 length is 14 residues. Losses at the gene ends were 4 bases for V and 4 bases for J; bases not matched to a gene: 7. The DNA of the CDR3 is TGTGCCAGCAGCTACGACAGGGAATCATACGAGCAGTACTTC. Protein product: CASSYDRESYEQYF.

The chain is built from TRBV5-1 and TRBJ2-7; D is unresolved. The CDR3 has 13 amino acids. Germline CDR1 reads SGHRS; CDR2 reads YFSETQ. With 0 bases removed from V and 4 bases from J, the gap between germline ends came to 8 bases. Written as DNA, the CDR3 is TGCGCCAGCAGCTTGGGTATGGCTTACGAGCAGTACTTC. Translated, it gives CASSLGMAYEQYF.

This clone was detected only once. V usage is TRBV7-2 and J usage is TRBJ1-1; no clear D gene. Trimming removed 6 bases at V and 2 bases at J, with 13 bases between. CDR1 is SGHTA and CDR2 is FQGNSA in the germline V gene. The CDR3 runs to 14 residues. Here the CDR3 reads CASRTGRTNTEAFF. DNA for the CDR3: TGTGCCAGCAGGACCGGCAGGACTAACACTGAAGCTTTCTTT. Complete variable domain (other parts from reference TRBV7-2 and TRBJ1-1): GAGVSQSPSNKVTEKGKDVELRCDPISGHTALYWYRQSLGQGLEFLIYFQGNSAPDKSGLPSDRFSAERTGGSVSTLTIQRTQQEDSAVYLCASRTGRTNTEAFFGQGTRLTVV.

This clone was counted once. The chain recombines TRBV2 with TRBJ2-5; possible D gene TRBD2, 6 bases. The germline V gene has CDR1 SNHLY and CDR2 FYNNEI. CDR3 length equals 11 residues. Trimming left V 8 bases short and J 3 bases short, with 7 bases between. CDR3 bases: TGTGCCAGCGGGGAGGAAGAGACCCAGTACTTC. Its translation is CASGEEETQYF.

The chain links TRBV6-4 to TRBJ2-2; 7 positions agree with TRBD2. This CDR3 is 16 amino acids long. V shed 0 bases, J shed 0 bases, and the junction held 1 base outside the gene matches. Germline values: CDR1 MRHNA, CDR2 SNTAGT. The CDR3 DNA is TGTGCCAGCAGTGACTCGGGGGGGGCGAACACCGGGGAGCTGTTTTTT. It is translated as CASSDSGGANTGELFF.

The chain is built from TRBV6-5 and TRBJ1-1, with D maybe TRBD1 (6 bases). V was pared by 5 bases and J by 1 base, with 14 bases between. The CDR3 consists of 15 residues. From germline, CDR1 is MNHEY and CDR2 SVGAGI. The CDR3 DNA is TGTGCCAGCAGTCAAGGAGCGGACAGGAACACTGAAGCTTTCTTT. It encodes CASSQGADRNTEAFF.

The rearrangement joins TRBV11-2 to TRBJ2-7; 7 nucleotides agree with TRBD2. The V and J ends lost 1 base and 5 bases, in that order; junction bases with no gene match: 2. Germline V gene data show CDR1 as SGHAT and CDR2 as FQNNGV. The CDR3 consists of 13 residues. DNA of the CDR3: TGTGCCAGCAGCTTAGGGGGGGGGAACGAGCAGTACTTC. As protein: CASSLGGGNEQYF.

This clone has more than one count but fewer than ten. The V call is TRBV6-1, the J call TRBJ2-1, with 7 bases fitting TRBD1. Germline V CDR1 and CDR2: MNHNS, SASEGT. This CDR3 contains 14 residues. After removal of 3 bases from V and 6 bases from J, the junction contained 5 bases not matched to a gene. CDR3 region: CASSDGTEINEQFF. As DNA, the CDR3 is TGTGCCAGCAGTGACGGGACAGAAATCAATGAGCAGTTCTTC.

This clone is deemed medium-sized. The rearrangement joins TRBV7-9 to TRBJ1-3; 7 bases match TRBD1. Looked up from germline, CDR1 is SEHNR and CDR2 is FQNEAQ (reference sequence). The V and J ends lost 4 bases and 4 bases, in that order; junction bases with no gene match: 4. The CDR3 loop spans 14 amino acids. CDR3 bases: TGTGCCAGCAGCTGGGGACAGACGGGAAACACCATATATTTT. Encoded protein: CASSWGQTGNTIYF.